This entry lists 5 T cell receptor beta chains sequenced from one sample in a study of cytomegalovirus exposure and HLA in healthy donors. It was with 60 Vbeta and 13 Jbeta primers that the PCR ran. Method: immunoSEQ multiplex PCR; TCRdb's copy keeps in-frame clones and lacks some. The sample includes approximately 300,000 clones, 80% of them seen just once. Material for sequencing was PBMCs. The receptors come from a girl aged 2-10 years in good health and CMV-seronegative.

The V gene is TRBV7-9, the J gene TRBJ1-5; a possible D gene is TRBD1 (6 bases). Trimming pared 5 bases from V and 7 bases from J, leaving 15 bases between. Germline CDR1 and CDR2: SEHNR and FQNEAQ (reference sequence). The CDR3 has 14 residues. CDR3 sequence (DNA): TGTGCCAGCAGCACATCAGGGGCACGGCAGCCCCAGCATTTT. As protein: CASSTSGARQPQHF.

The rearrangement links TRBV10-3 to TRBJ1-5; 11 bases map to TRBD1. V gave up 6 bases and J gave up 5 bases; unmatched junction bases: 0. CDR3 size: 13 residues. Germline values: CDR1 ENHRY, CDR2 SYGVKD. CDR3 protein: CAIRGQGDQPQHF. The CDR3 DNA reads as TGTGCCATCAGGGGACAGGGGGATCAGCCCCAGCATTTT.

The chain recombines TRBV28 with TRBJ2-1; 11 nucleotides line up with TRBD2. Germline CDR1 and CDR2: MDHEN and SYDVKM. The CDR3 loop spans 14 amino acids. V dropped 6 bases and J dropped 7; count of bases not matched to a gene: 5. The CDR3 bases are TGTGCCAGCAGCCTTACTAGCGGGAGAAATGAGCAGTTCTTC. Its protein is CASSLTSGRNEQFF.

The chain is built from TRBV9 and TRBJ2-1; possibly TRBD1 for D (5 bases). Germline-derived CDR1 and CDR2 are SGDLS and YYNGEE. The CDR3 totals 15 residues. Trimming cost V 1 base and J 8 bases, with 16 bases left between them. The CDR3 sequence is CASSVWGGPTDEQFF. In DNA form, the CDR3 reads TGTGCCAGCAGCGTATGGGGCGGCCCCACGGATGAGCAGTTCTTC.

The genes are TRBV5-1 and TRBJ2-7; D perhaps matches TRBD2 (6 bases). Germline V gene lookup returns CDR1 SGHRS and CDR2 YFSETQ. This CDR3 is built from 13 residues. Trimming pared 4 bases from V and 5 bases from J, leaving 13 bases between. The CDR3 nucleotides are TGCGCCAGCAGCCAGTGGGAGCGGGACGAGCAGTACTTC. This translates into CASSQWERDEQYF.